These 30 T cell receptor beta chains were sequenced from one sample in a study of T-cell memory formation after mild COVID-19. MiXCR, run by TCRdb on the 5' RACE reads, gives a single entry per CDR3 protein. The profile shows approximately 300,000 distinct CDR3 sequences, 7.5% to 9.5% of them singletons. The sequencing sample was made of PBMCs or a T cell subset sorted from them (not recorded which). These receptor sequences come from a man aged 18 to 29 who had mild COVID-19 (a few samples of this study predate the infection). Cell type and time point are not known.

The chain carries TRBV7-2 and TRBJ1-5; 7 bases fit TRBD1. Germline-derived CDR1 and CDR2 are SGHTA and FQGNSA. V gave up 1 base and J gave up 6 bases; unmatched junction bases: 6. The CDR3 covers 15 residues. The CDR3 DNA reads as TGTGCCAGCAGCTTAGTAGCAGGGGGAAGTCAGCCCCAGCATTTT. Encoded protein: CASSLVAGGSQPQHF.

This clonotype occurred many times. The chain is built from TRBV5-1 and TRBJ2-1; D is uncertain. Germline assignment: CDR1 SGHRS and CDR2 YFSETQ. This CDR3 has 15 residues. Trimming pared 2 bases from V and 0 bases from J, leaving 9 bases between. DNA for the CDR3: TGCGCCAGCAGCTTTTACCCTAGCTCCTACAATGAGCAGTTCTTC. Translated, it gives CASSFYPSSYNEQFF.

This clonotype has only a few counts. The chain links TRBV4-2 to TRBJ2-3, with 11 bases fitting TRBD2. V dropped 0 bases and J dropped 4; count of bases not matched to a gene: 3. The CDR3 is 16 residues long. Per the germline V gene, CDR1 is LGHNA and CDR2 is YNFKEQ. The CDR3 region has the DNA TGTGCCAGCAGCCAAGAGGCACTAGCGGGGGCAGATACGCAGTATTTT. Protein product: CASSQEALAGADTQYF.

The chain joins TRBV12-3 or TRBV12-4 to TRBJ1-5; D gene unclear. The CDR3 length is 13 residues. Between the trimmed V and J ends, which lost 2 bases and 7 bases, there was a span of 9 bases. This chain's CDR3 is CASSLTGMQPQHF. The CDR3 DNA reads TGTGCCAGCAGTTTAACGGGTATGCAGCCCCAGCATTTT.

The CDR3 spells CASSGTGGLDEQFF. The CDR3 bases are TGTGCCAGCTCGGGGACAGGGGGCTTGGATGAGCAGTTCTTC. The chain employs TRBV6-5 and TRBJ2-1, with 12 nucleotides matching TRBD1. The CDR3 is 14 amino acids. V lost 8 bases, J lost 8 bases, and 7 bases stayed unmatched. In germline, CDR1 is MNHEY, CDR2 SVGAGI.

The V gene is TRBV18, the J gene TRBJ2-2; 7 bases are a match to TRBD2. V dropped 3 bases and J dropped 2; count of bases not matched to a gene: 9. The CDR3 is made up of 17 amino acids. CDR1 and CDR2 (germline): KGHSH, LQKENI. The CDR3 spells CASSPLIERGNTGELFF. In DNA form, the CDR3 reads TGTGCCAGCTCACCCCTGATTGAGCGGGGTAACACCGGGGAGCTGTTTTTT.

This clonotype was seen only a few times. The chain employs TRBV29-1 and TRBJ1-5; tentative D call: TRBD1 (5 bases). Trimming stripped 6 bases from V and 0 bases from J, with 12 bases between. CDR3 length: 14 amino acids. Germline V gives CDR1 SQVTM, CDR2 ANQGSEA. CDR3 coding DNA: TGCAGCGTCCTCTGGGGGGGTAGCAATCAGCCCCAGCATTTT. As protein: CSVLWGGSNQPQHF.

The table lists this clonotype with a few counts. The chain links TRBV5-1 to TRBJ2-7; tentative D call: TRBD1 (6 bases). Trimming took off 0 bases at V and 4 bases at J, with 11 bases between the two ends. The CDR3 is 14 amino acids. The germline V gene has CDR1 SGHRS and CDR2 YFSETQ. This chain's CDR3 is CASSLEKGVYEQYF. CDR3 sequence (DNA): TGCGCCAGCAGCTTGGAAAAGGGGGTGTACGAGCAGTACTTC.

The chain joins TRBV7-7 to TRBJ2-5; D gene ambiguous. Germline CDR1 reads SSHAT; CDR2 reads FNYEAQ (reference sequence). The CDR3 is 16 residues long. V lost 1 base and J 1 base, leaving 13 bases between the germline ends. The CDR3 DNA follows: TGTGCCAGCAGCTTAGTTTTTAAGGGCTTCCAAGAGACCCAGTACTTC. Its translation is CASSLVFKGFQETQYF.

This chain links TRBV9 with TRBJ2-3; tentative D call: TRBD2 (6 bases). Trimming took off 0 bases at V and 5 bases at J, with 16 bases between the two ends. This CDR3 contains 16 residues. The germline V gene has CDR1 SGDLS and CDR2 YYNGEE. CDR3 loop: CASSVDGGTAIDTQYF. In DNA form, the CDR3 reads TGTGCCAGCAGCGTAGATGGCGGGACCGCCATAGATACGCAGTATTTT.

This clonotype has a count of ten or more. The chain links TRBV7-9 to TRBJ2-7, with 7 bases that match TRBD1. V lost 9 bases and J lost 4; bases outside the gene matches: 18. The CDR3 contains 16 residues. The germline gives CDR1 SEHNR, CDR2 FQNEAQ (reference sequence). The CDR3 loop reads CARSGTEIFERYEQYF. CDR3 DNA: TGTGCCAGGTCCGGGACAGAAATATTCGAACGATACGAGCAGTACTTC.

In this sample, this clonotype turned up a few times. The chain employs TRBV6-5 and TRBJ2-1; possibly TRBD2 for D (5 bases). The CDR3 runs 15 residues. CDR1 MNHEY and CDR2 SVGAGI come from the germline V gene. Deletions cut 6 bases from V and 8 bases from J, with 20 bases between. This CDR3 reads CASSRRADGVDEQFF. The CDR3 bases are TGTGCCAGCAGCCGGCGGGCCGACGGTGTCGATGAGCAGTTCTTC.

The chain carries TRBV29-1 and TRBJ1-2; no firm D call. The CDR3 runs 13 residues. Trimming shortened V by 4 bases and J by 7 bases, and 16 bases separated the two germline ends. The germline gives CDR1 SQVTM, CDR2 ANQGSEA. CDR3 in amino acids: CSVVSRTSGGYTF. The CDR3 nucleotides are TGCAGCGTTGTCTCACGGACCAGCGGTGGCTACACCTTC.

This clonotype showed up many times. The chain combines TRBV7-9 with TRBJ2-5, with a tentative D call TRBD2 (6 bases). The CDR3 has 14 amino acids. Germline CDR1 is SEHNR and CDR2 is FQNEAQ (reference sequence). Deletions cut 5 bases from V and 2 bases from J, with 12 bases between. The CDR3 DNA sequence: TGTGCCAGCAGCCGGTCTAGCGCACAAGAGACCCAGTACTTC. The encoded protein is CASSRSSAQETQYF.

This clonotype was seen a few times. The chain uses TRBV27 and TRBJ2-5, with D tentatively TRBD2 (5 bases). Germline V gives CDR1 MNHEY, CDR2 SMNVEV (reference sequence). CDR3 length: 16 amino acids. Trimming shortened V by 2 bases and J by 5 bases, and 18 bases separated the two germline ends. CDR3 protein: CASSLVAGQEEETQYF. As DNA, the CDR3 is TGTGCCAGCAGTTTAGTGGCGGGCCAGGAAGAGGAGACCCAGTACTTC.

This chain uses TRBV3-1 with TRBJ1-5; D perhaps matches TRBD1 (5 bases). The germline V gene has CDR1 LGHDT and CDR2 YNNKEL (reference sequence). The ends were cut back, 5 bases at V and 7 bases at J, with 15 bases in the middle. This CDR3 has 14 residues. The DNA for the CDR3 is TGTGCCAGCAGCGCCGGGACCGGGGACCAGCCCCAGCATTTT. The encoded protein is CASSAGTGDQPQHF.

This clonotype was recorded at least ten times. This chain uses TRBV9 with TRBJ1-2, with D unresolved. The CDR3 is 11 residues long. The V end was cut by 0 bases, the J end by 7 bases, with 4 bases between. Germline lookup yields CDR1 SGDLS and CDR2 YYNGEE. This CDR3 is CASSVGGGYTF. In DNA form, the CDR3 reads TGTGCCAGCAGCGTAGGGGGTGGCTACACCTTC.

The chain has TRBV5-1 and TRBJ2-7; TRBD2 matches 8 bases. Trimming cost V 4 bases and J 5 bases; bases outside gene matches: 14. CDR1 and CDR2 (germline): SGHRS, YFSETQ. This CDR3 region has 16 residues. Written as DNA, the CDR3 is TGCGCCAGCAGCCTCTCGGGGGGGGGCGCGGGTGACGAGCAGTACGTC. Protein product: CASSLSGGGAGDEQYV.

This clonotype was seen a handful of times. This chain links TRBV20-1 with TRBJ1-5; the D is unclear. Germline V gene data show CDR1 as DFQATT and CDR2 as SNEGSKA (reference sequence). The CDR3 length is 13 residues. V was trimmed by 2 bases and J by 4 bases, leaving 9 bases between them. CDR3 loop: CSARPEYNQPQHF. CDR3 DNA: TGCAGTGCTAGACCCGAATATAATCAGCCCCAGCATTTT.

This clonotype showed up just a few times. This chain's CDR3 is CASSQSLNTEAFF. As DNA, the CDR3 is TGTGCCAGCAGCCAGTCCCTGAACACTGAAGCTTTCTTT. The genes are TRBV7-2 and TRBJ1-1; D gene unclear. The CDR3 totals 13 residues. V was pared by 5 bases and J by 0 bases, with 7 bases between. CDR1 and CDR2 (germline): SGHTA, FQGNSA.

Ten or more counts support this clonotype. This chain connects TRBV9 to TRBJ1-2; the D gene is possibly TRBD1 (6 bases). Germline V gives CDR1 SGDLS, CDR2 YYNGEE. Trimming shortened V by 0 bases and J by 3 bases, and 18 bases separated the two germline ends. The CDR3 is made up of 17 amino acids. CDR3 coding DNA: TGTGCCAGCAGCGTAGATCTGCGAGACAGGACCCACTATGGCTACACCTTC. Translation: CASSVDLRDRTHYGYTF.

This clonotype was detected a few times. CDR3 in amino acids: CASSPGRTGYTGELFF. CDR3 in DNA: TGTGCCAGCAGCCCCGGACGGACAGGGTACACCGGGGAGCTGTTTTTT. V and J are TRBV3-1 and TRBJ2-2; TRBD1 aligns across 8 bases. This CDR3 spans 16 amino acids. J lost 3 bases, V lost 4 bases, and 7 bases had no gene match. The germline CDR1 and CDR2 sequences are LGHDT and YNNKEL (reference sequence).

There are a few counts of this clonotype. CDR3 loop: CAANQQGDYGYTF. CDR3 in DNA: TGTGCCGCAAACCAGCAGGGTGACTATGGCTACACCTTC. V is TRBV10-3 and J is TRBJ1-2; perhaps TRBD1 as D (5 bases). V was cut by 11 bases and J by 3 bases, with 16 bases left in between. Germline V gene data show CDR1 as ENHRY and CDR2 as SYGVKD. The length of the CDR3 is 13 residues.

This clonotype was seen at least ten times. V and J are TRBV7-3 and TRBJ2-2; D is undetermined. The germline V gene has CDR1 SGHTA and CDR2 FQGTGA. V shed 5 bases and J shed 0 bases, with 4 bases lying between them. The CDR3 contains 13 residues. In nucleotides, the CDR3 is TGTGCCAGCAGCCACCCGAACACCGGGGAGCTGTTTTTT. Protein: CASSHPNTGELFF.

This clonotype occurred many times. The chain joins TRBV5-5 to TRBJ2-2; 13 bases are a match to TRBD2. Losses at the gene ends were 4 bases for V and 5 bases for J; bases not matched to a gene: 5. This CDR3 is built from 16 residues. Per the germline V gene, CDR1 is SGHKS and CDR2 is YYEKEE (reference sequence). The CDR3, as DNA: TGTGCCAGCAGCCGCGGACTAGCGGGGGTTACCGGGGAGCTGTTTTTT. Its translation: CASSRGLAGVTGELFF.

Ten or more counts support this clonotype. The V and J genes are TRBV19 and TRBJ2-2, with 8 bases identical to TRBD1. Germline V gene lookup returns CDR1 LNHDA and CDR2 SQIVND (reference sequence). V was clipped by 8 bases and J by 6 bases; unmatched bases: 8. CDR3 size: 14 residues. The CDR3 DNA reads TGTGCCAGTGGGCTGGGCAGGGGGCCCGGGGAGCTGTTTTTT. Its protein product is CASGLGRGPGELFF.

The genes are TRBV18 and TRBJ1-6; the D is unclear. Per the germline V gene, CDR1 is KGHSH and CDR2 is LQKENI. The CDR3 is 14 amino acids. V gave up 4 bases and J gave up 5 bases, with 9 bases separating them. The CDR3 DNA reads as TGTGCCAGCTCACTGGCAGTTAATAATTCACCCCTCCACTTT. It is translated as CASSLAVNNSPLHF.

This clonotype appeared a few times. The V gene is TRBV20-1, the J gene TRBJ2-5, with a tentative D call TRBD2 (5 bases). V gave up 3 bases and J gave up 2 bases, with 16 bases separating them. The V gene's germline CDR1 is DFQATT and CDR2 SNEGSKA (reference sequence). The CDR3 loop spans 15 amino acids. CDR3 loop: CSASGLAGRQETQYF. CDR3 bases: TGCAGTGCTAGCGGGCTGGCGGGTAGGCAAGAGACCCAGTACTTC.

The V gene is TRBV7-3, the J gene TRBJ2-1, with D unresolved. Trimming stripped 5 bases from V and 6 bases from J, with 8 bases between. Germline V gene lookup returns CDR1 SGHTA and CDR2 FQGTGA. CDR3 length equals 12 residues. The DNA for the CDR3 is TGTGCCAGCAGCCAGAAAGGCAATGAGCAGTTCTTC. Protein product: CASSQKGNEQFF.

This clonotype came up a few times. The chain uses TRBV11-2 and TRBJ2-3, with D hard to call. The CDR3 length is 14 residues. From germline, CDR1 is SGHAT and CDR2 FQNNGV. V lost 1 base to trimming and J lost 2 bases, with 7 bases between them. CDR3 residues: CASSLGRPTDTQYF. The DNA for the CDR3 is TGTGCCAGCAGCTTAGGAAGGCCCACAGATACGCAGTATTTT.